One and the same sample provided the 30 T cell receptor beta chains below, sequenced in a study of T cells in Graves' hyperthyroidism and ophthalmopathy. RNA transcripts yielded amplified TCR beta CDR3 regions. The study used the HTBI primer set for a first-round RT-PCR of the TCR CDR3. In TCRdb, the multiplex PCR reads were re-called with MiXCR into one record per CDR3 protein. Of about 360,000 distinct CDR3 sequences in the sample, approximately 15% were seen once. Sequencing used blood. The receptors here all came from a man between 25 and 39 years old with Graves' hyperthyroidism that later progressed to Graves' ophthalmopathy.

The V and J genes are TRBV10-1 and TRBJ2-2; D might be TRBD1 (5 bases). Germline loops: CDR1 WNHNN, CDR2 SYGVQD (reference sequence). The CDR3 loop spans 14 amino acids. The V gene lost 9 bases and the J gene lost 4 bases, with 15 bases spanning the gap. For the CDR3, the DNA is TGCGCCAGACCAATAACAGGCGCCACCGGGGAGCTGTTTTTT. This codes for CARPITGATGELFF.

The chain combines TRBV28 with TRBJ1-3, with D maybe TRBD1 (6 bases). Germline CDR1 reads MDHEN; CDR2 reads SYDVKM. V dropped 10 bases and J dropped 4 bases, with 17 bases sitting between them. This CDR3 is 14 amino acids long. The CDR3 coding sequence is TGTGCCACCTACAGGGCGCGGGTGGGAAACACCATATATTTT. Its protein product is CATYRARVGNTIYF.

This clonotype was counted many times. The rearrangement joins TRBV27 to TRBJ1-6; a weak D match, TRBD1 (5 bases). Germline CDR1 reads MNHEY; CDR2 reads SMNVEV (reference sequence). Deletions cut 4 bases from V and 10 bases from J, with 17 bases between. The CDR3 length is 15 residues. CDR3 amino acids: CASSSGQGYGSPLHF. CDR3 bases: TGTGCCAGCAGTTCAGGACAAGGGTATGGATCACCCCTCCACTTT.

The chain carries TRBV2 and TRBJ2-1; unclear D gene. Per the germline V gene, CDR1 is SNHLY and CDR2 is FYNNEI. The V gene lost 8 bases and the J gene lost 5 bases, with 4 bases spanning the gap. The CDR3 extends over 10 amino acids. For the CDR3, the DNA is TGTGCCAGCTTTGACAATGAGCAGTTCTTC. Encoded protein: CASFDNEQFF.

This clonotype was detected many times. The chain uses TRBV2 and TRBJ2-5; D gene ambiguous. Trimming took off 9 bases at V and 0 bases at J, with 8 bases between the two ends. Germline V gives CDR1 SNHLY, CDR2 FYNNEI. CDR3 length: 12 amino acids. CDR3 sequence (DNA): TGTGCCAGGGAAGTATACCAAGAGACCCAGTACTTC. Its protein product is CAREVYQETQYF.

This clonotype was detected a few times. The J gene is TRBJ1-3, the V gene TRBV7-2; D uncertain. This CDR3 is 18 amino acids long. Germline CDR1 SGHTA, CDR2 FQGNSA. The V end lost 3 bases, the J end lost 5 bases, and 23 bases lay between the germline ends. The CDR3 sequence is CASSFQGLGALSRNTIYF. CDR3 bases: TGTGCCAGCAGCTTTCAAGGGCTCGGCGCCTTAAGCCGAAACACCATATATTTT.

The table lists this clonotype with a few counts. This sequence joins TRBV19 and TRBJ2-7, with 8 bases identical to TRBD1. Germline trimming cut 0 bases from V and 2 bases from J; bases unmatched to any gene: 9. CDR1 is LNHDA, CDR2 SQIVND, per germline (reference sequence). The CDR3 length is 17 residues. CDR3 nucleotide sequence: TGTGCCAGTAGTATAGATTCATCAGGACAGGGAACCTACGAGCAGTACTTC. Translation: CASSIDSSGQGTYEQYF.

This clonotype was seen only a few times. The chain carries TRBV27 and TRBJ2-7, with D unclear. There are 11 residues in the CDR3. V was shortened by 3 bases and J by 5 bases, with 5 bases between the two germline ends. Germline V gives CDR1 MNHEY, CDR2 SMNVEV (reference sequence). The CDR3, as DNA: TGTGCCAGCAGTTTTGGGGACGAGCAGTACTTC. It encodes CASSFGDEQYF.

Many counts were recorded for this clonotype. The chain employs TRBV5-1 and TRBJ2-3; D tentatively fits TRBD1 or TRBD2 (5 bases each). V was pared by 6 bases and J by 1 base, with 24 bases between. The CDR3 runs 18 residues. CDR1 is SGHRS, CDR2 YFSETQ, per germline. The CDR3 nucleotides read TGCGCCAGCAACCCTTTACCCCGGGACCCATACCGCACAGATACGCAGTATTTT. This encodes CASNPLPRDPYRTDTQYF.

The chain employs TRBV7-8 and TRBJ2-7, with 10 bases fitting TRBD1. CDR1 and CDR2 (germline): SGHVS, FQNEAQ. With 6 bases clipped from V and 3 bases from J, the junction kept 8 bases outside the gene matches. This CDR3 region has 15 residues. The CDR3 DNA is TGTGCCAGCAGTGGGCCCGACAGGGGGCTCTACGAGCAGTACTTC. Its protein is CASSGPDRGLYEQYF.

V gene TRBV12-3 or TRBV12-4 combines with J gene TRBJ1-1; D not certain. This CDR3 has 15 amino acids. The germline V and J ends were trimmed by 6 bases and 5 bases, with 19 bases remaining between them. CDR3 sequence (DNA): TGTGCCAGCAGCGGTAGACAAGGCGGCGGGACTGAAGCTTTCTTT. As protein: CASSGRQGGGTEAFF.

This clonotype showed up many times. The chain employs TRBV6-1 and TRBJ1-2, with a weak D call TRBD1 (6 bases). The length of the CDR3 is 14 residues. CDR1 and CDR2 from the germline V gene are MNHNS and SASEGT. With 5 bases removed from V and 2 bases from J, the gap between germline ends came to 12 bases. In nucleotides, the CDR3 is TGTGCCAGCAGTTCCGGGACAACAAACTATGGCTACACCTTC. This translates into CASSSGTTNYGYTF.

A word on this clonotype: Possible read error: a much larger clone is one base away. The CDR3 loop is CAGSYSSYNEQFF. Here the CDR3 DNA reads TGTGCCGGCAGTTACAGCTCCTACAATGAGCAGTTCTTC. The V gene is TRBV6-5, the J gene TRBJ2-1, with unresolved D. The germline gives CDR1 MNHEY, CDR2 SVGAGI. This CDR3 is built from 13 residues.

Many counts were recorded for this clonotype. The chain couples TRBV13 to TRBJ1-5; D perhaps matches TRBD1 (6 bases). Trimming stripped 2 bases from V and 6 bases from J, with 14 bases between. Looked up from germline, CDR1 is PRHDT and CDR2 is FYEKMQ (reference sequence). The CDR3 extends over 15 amino acids. The CDR3 bases are TGTGCCAGCAGCTTATCAGGGGCCGCCGGTCAGCCCCAGCATTTT. It encodes CASSLSGAAGQPQHF.

The gene calls are TRBV4-1 and TRBJ2-3; TRBD1 might be the D (5 bases). The V end lost 0 bases, the J end lost 6 bases, and 10 bases lay between the germline ends. The length of the CDR3 is 14 residues. The germline V gene encodes CDR1 MGHRA and CDR2 YSYEKL. The chain's CDR3 is CASSQDQGPDTQYF. The CDR3 DNA is TGCGCCAGCAGCCAAGATCAGGGTCCCGATACGCAGTATTTT.

This clonotype appeared a few times. This chain links TRBV5-4 with TRBJ2-3; D not resolved. This CDR3 has 14 residues. Germline loops: CDR1 SGHNT, CDR2 YYREEE (reference sequence). V shed 2 bases and J shed 6 bases, with 13 bases lying between them. DNA for the CDR3: TGTGCCAGCAGCTTTCGGCAGGATGGGGATACGCAGTATTTT. Its protein product is CASSFRQDGDTQYF.

This clonotype was counted a few times. The chain couples TRBV20-1 to TRBJ2-1, with D perhaps TRBD2 (5 bases). V dropped 0 bases and J dropped 0 bases, with 6 bases sitting between them. The CDR3 loop spans 14 amino acids. Germline V gene sequence: CDR1 DFQATT, CDR2 SNEGSKA (reference sequence). CDR3 residues: CSARETNSYNEQFF. The DNA of the CDR3 is TGCAGTGCTAGAGAGACTAACTCCTACAATGAGCAGTTCTTC.

In the case of this clonotype: A much larger clone lies a single base off, so this may be a read error. The chain links TRBV5-1 to TRBJ2-3; D is unclear. Germline CDR1 is SGHRS and CDR2 is YFSETQ. V lost 7 bases, J lost 6 bases, and 18 bases lay in between. This CDR3 comprises 14 residues. The CDR3 region is CASGLDDIQDTQYF. Here the CDR3 DNA reads TGCGCCAGCGGCCTGGACGATATCCAGGATACGCAGTATTTT. Combining the CDR3 with reference TRBV5-1 and TRBJ2-3 gives the whole variable domain KAGVTQTPRYLIKTRGQQVTLSCSPISGHRSVSWYQQTPGQGLQFLFEYFSETQRNKGNFPGRFSGRQFSNSRSEMNVSTLELGDSALYLCASGLDDIQDTQYFGPGTRLTVL.

This chain uses TRBV11-2 with TRBJ1-1; no firm D call. This CDR3 is 12 amino acids long. The V and J ends lost 3 bases and 3 bases respectively, with 5 bases between them. The germline V gene encodes CDR1 SGHAT and CDR2 FQNNGV. CDR3 region: CASSFSYTEAFF. The CDR3 coding sequence is TGTGCCAGCAGCTTCTCGTACACTGAAGCTTTCTTT.

This clonotype was counted many times. CDR3 region: CASSLWSGGVNEQFF. The CDR3 DNA follows: TGTGCCAGCAGTTTATGGAGCGGGGGGGTCAATGAGCAGTTCTTC. The chain uses TRBV28 and TRBJ2-1; TRBD2 matches at 10 bases. CDR1 MDHEN and CDR2 SYDVKM come from the germline V gene. The CDR3 has 15 residues. V gave up 0 bases and J gave up 6 bases; unmatched junction bases: 2.

The chain couples TRBV29-1 to TRBJ2-7, with a tentative D call TRBD1 (5 bases). From germline, CDR1 is SQVTM and CDR2 ANQGSEA. V lost 3 bases and J 3 bases, leaving 18 bases between the germline ends. The CDR3 is made up of 15 amino acids. DNA of the CDR3: TGCAGCGTTGACCGCCTCAGGGAAGGTTTCTACGAGCAGTACTTC. Amino acid sequence: CSVDRLREGFYEQYF.

This clonotype appeared many times. The chain has TRBV12-3 or TRBV12-4 and TRBJ1-1; 7 positions match TRBD1. The CDR3 has 17 residues. Trimming took 1 base from V and 5 from J; bases not matched to a gene: 13. CDR3: CASSLEGEGARWTEAFF. The CDR3 DNA reads as TGTGCCAGCAGTTTAGAGGGGGAGGGGGCGCGGTGGACTGAAGCTTTCTTT.

The table lists this clonotype with a few counts. The chain links TRBV20-1 to TRBJ2-4; 9 bases agree with TRBD1. The ends lost 0 bases at V and 2 bases at J; junction bases unmatched: 8. The V gene's germline CDR1 is DFQATT and CDR2 SNEGSKA (reference sequence). CDR3 length: 17 residues. The CDR3 DNA reads TGCAGTGCTAGAGATGATAGGGGACAGGGAACCAAAAACATTCAGTACTTC. Residues: CSARDDRGQGTKNIQYF.

This clonotype showed up many times. The gene calls are TRBV28 and TRBJ2-2; no reliable D call. Germline V CDR1 and CDR2: MDHEN, SYDVKM. V was clipped by 1 base and J by 4 bases, with 4 bases between them. The CDR3 runs 13 residues. The chain's CDR3 is CASSLYSTGELFF. CDR3 DNA sequence: TGTGCCAGCAGTTTATATTCCACCGGGGAGCTGTTTTTT.

The chain has TRBV10-2 and TRBJ2-5, with TRBD2 identical over 12 bases. The CDR3 consists of 17 residues. Germline CDR1 is WSHSY and CDR2 is SAAADI. V was pared by 0 bases and J by 1 base, with 3 bases of the junction left unmatched. For the CDR3, the DNA is TGCGCCAGCAGTGAGTCACGACTAGCGGGGGCCCAAGAGACCCAGTACTTC. Its translation: CASSESRLAGAQETQYF.

This clonotype has a count of ten or more. The chain joins TRBV2 to TRBJ2-2; TRBD2 is a possible D gene (6 bases). The ends were cut back, 6 bases at V and 1 base at J, with 12 bases in the middle. The CDR3 loop spans 15 amino acids. Germline V gives CDR1 SNHLY, CDR2 FYNNEI. The CDR3 reads CASSAEGENTGELFF. CDR3 bases: TGTGCCAGCAGCGCGGAGGGAGAGAACACCGGGGAGCTGTTTTTT.

The chain employs TRBV29-1 and TRBJ1-3; D is undetermined. V lost 8 bases to trimming and J lost 2 bases, with 7 bases between them. The length of the CDR3 is 11 residues. Germline V lookup: CDR1 SQVTM, CDR2 ANQGSEA. The CDR3, as DNA: TGCAGCACCAAGGCTGGAAACACCATATATTTT. Amino acids: CSTKAGNTIYF. Complete variable domain (other parts from reference TRBV29-1 and TRBJ1-3): SAVISQKPSRDICQRGTSLTIQCQVDSQVTMMFWYRQQPGQSLTLIATANQGSEATYESGFVIDKFPISRPNLTFSTLTVSNMSPEDSSIYLCSTKAGNTIYFGEGSWLTVV.

This clonotype was counted many times. The chain uses TRBV7-3 and TRBJ1-6; no definite D call. Germline V gene sequence: CDR1 SGHTA, CDR2 FQGTGA. The length of the CDR3 is 16 residues. V was pared by 5 bases and J by 5 bases, with 16 bases between. CDR3 bases: TGTGCCAGCAGCATAGAACACAGTTTACATAATTCACCCCTCCACTTT. It translates to CASSIEHSLHNSPLHF.

In its sample, this clonotype was seen many times. The genes are TRBV7-8 and TRBJ2-7; D remains ambiguous. There are 13 residues in the CDR3. Germline V gene lookup returns CDR1 SGHVS and CDR2 FQNEAQ. V was shortened by 1 base and J by 3 bases, with 7 bases between the two germline ends. The CDR3 nucleotides are TGTGCCAGCAGCTTAGATTTCGGCTACGAGCAGTACTTC. Translation gives CASSLDFGYEQYF.

To note about this clonotype: A much larger clone sits a single nucleotide away, making a read error possible. The V and J genes are TRBV13 and TRBJ2-1; 8 bases line up with TRBD2. Germline V gene sequence: CDR1 PRHDT, CDR2 FYEKMQ (reference sequence). This CDR3 region has 17 residues. V lost 5 bases to trimming and J lost 6 bases; unmatched junction nucleotides: 15. The CDR3 DNA is TGTGCCAGCAGCCGACGGGGAATGCGGGGGGCCTTCAATGAGCAGTTCTTC. Its protein is CASSRRGMRGAFNEQFF.